The rows below give T cell receptor beta chains drawn from one sample of a study of T cell repertoires in cytomegalovirus infection. TCRdb reprocessed the reads with MiXCR, giving one entry per CDR3 protein. The profile shows roughly 720,000 distinct CDR3 sequences, approximately 40% of them singletons. The source material was PBMCs. These TCRs come from a human donor in good health (CMV status not recorded). Some clones in this sample may be carry-over from other donors' samples. Each CDR3 is given with its conserved first and last residue. The order of the fields is D gene, V gene, CDR3 length, J gene, clone size, CDR3 protein, CDR3 DNA. A D gene is named only where the DNA matches it firmly. Only some rows state a clone size, as once, few, many or a class for expanded clones.

TRBD2	TRBV28	15	TRBJ2-5	few	CASSERLAGKETQYF	TGTGCCAGCAGTGAACGCCTAGCGGGGAAAGAGACCCAGTACTTC
NA	TRBV5-5	16	TRBJ1-5	few	CASSLGPGRSPQPQHF	TGTGCCAGCAGCTTGGGGCCAGGGCGGTCACCTCAGCCCCAGCATTTT
NA	TRBV7-7	20	TRBJ1-2	many	CASSLFFWGGYGPNPYGYTF	TGTGCTAGCAGCTTATTTTTTTGGGGGGGTTATGGCCCGAACCCCTATGGCTACACCTTC
NA	TRBV7-9	13	TRBJ1-6	few	CASGGLGDSPLHF	TGTGCCAGCGGGGGCCTAGGGGATTCACCCCTCCACTTT
TRBD1	TRBV28	15	TRBJ2-7	NA	CASSLRDRGAYEQYF	TGTGCCAGCAGCCTCCGGGACAGGGGTGCCTACGAGCAGTACTTC
NA	TRBV7-8	12	TRBJ2-3	NA	CASSPDRDTQYF	TGTGCCAGCAGCCCAGACAGAGATACGCAGTATTTT
NA	TRBV18	13	TRBJ1-1	NA	CASLTDQNTEAFF	TGTGCCAGCCTAACGGACCAGAACACTGAAGCTTTCTTT
TRBD1	TRBV24-1	13	TRBJ1-5	NA	CATPGTGDQPQHF	TGTGCCACCCCGGGGACAGGGGATCAGCCCCAGCATTTT
NA	TRBV11-1	13	TRBJ1-4	NA	CASSLEAHEKLFF	TGTGCCAGCAGCTTAGAAGCCCATGAAAAACTGTTTTTT
NA	TRBV27	15	TRBJ2-7	NA	CASSLSWDLTYEQYF	TGTGCCAGCAGTTTATCGTGGGACCTGACCTACGAGCAGTACTTC
NA	TRBV20-1	15	TRBJ2-3	few	CSARDRLRLVDTQYF	TGCAGTGCTAGAGATCGTTTGCGGTTGGTTGATACGCAGTATTTT
NA	TRBV7-9	17	TRBJ2-7	few	CASSALPGTNSGYEQYF	TGTGCCAGCAGCGCCTTGCCCGGGACCAACTCGGGCTACGAGCAGTACTTC
TRBD1	TRBV19	16	TRBJ2-7	NA	CASSPTPGQGPYEQYF	TGTGCCAGTAGTCCGACGCCGGGACAGGGACCCTACGAGCAGTACTTC
TRBD1	TRBV19	15	TRBJ1-2	few	CASSMPGQGNYGYTF	TGTGCCAGTAGTATGCCGGGACAGGGGAACTATGGCTACACCTTC
TRBD2	TRBV2	14	TRBJ2-1	NA	CASRRTSGGHEQFF	TGTGCCAGCAGGCGGACTAGCGGGGGGCACGAGCAGTTCTTC
NA	TRBV7-8	14	TRBJ2-1	NA	CASSTREPSNEQFF	TGTGCCAGCAGCACCCGGGAGCCATCCAATGAGCAGTTCTTC